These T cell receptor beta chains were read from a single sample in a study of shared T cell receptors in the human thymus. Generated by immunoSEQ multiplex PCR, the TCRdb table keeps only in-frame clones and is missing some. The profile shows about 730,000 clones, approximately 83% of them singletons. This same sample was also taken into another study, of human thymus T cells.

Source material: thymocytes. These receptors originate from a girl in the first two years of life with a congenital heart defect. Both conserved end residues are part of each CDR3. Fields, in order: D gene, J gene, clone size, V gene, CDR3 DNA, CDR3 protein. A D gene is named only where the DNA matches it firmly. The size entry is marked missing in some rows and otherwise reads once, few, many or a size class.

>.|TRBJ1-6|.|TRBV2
TGTGCCAGCAGACCCCACCGGGACACCAAGCATAATTCACCCCTCCACTTT
CASRPHRDTKHNSPLHF
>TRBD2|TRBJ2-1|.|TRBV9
TGTGCCAGCAGCGGGAGGGTAGCGGGGTTGGTCTCGGGGCCCTACAATGAGCAGTTCTTC
CASSGRVAGLVSGPYNEQFF
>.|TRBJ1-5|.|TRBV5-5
TGTGCCAGCAGCTCGGGGGTCGGGAATCAGCCCCAGCATTTT
CASSSGVGNQPQHF
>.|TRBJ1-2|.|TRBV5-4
TGTGCCAGCAGCTTTGTAGGGGGGGCATATGGCTACACCTTC
CASSFVGGAYGYTF
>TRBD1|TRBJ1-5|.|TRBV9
TGTGCCAGCAGCGTAGCAGGGACAGGGGTCGGGGAGCCCTTTCAGCCCCAGCATTTT
CASSVAGTGVGEPFQPQHF
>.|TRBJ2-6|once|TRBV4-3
TGCGCCAGCAGCCCCGAGAGCTCTGGGGCCAACGTCCTGACTTTC
CASSPESSGANVLTF
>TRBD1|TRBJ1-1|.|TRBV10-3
TGTGCCATCAGTGAGCCAACCGGGACCCAGGGGGAGACTGAAGCTTTCTTT
CAISEPTGTQGETEAFF
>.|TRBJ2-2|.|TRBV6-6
TGTGCCAGCAGTGGGGGGGGGCGCACCGGGGAGCTGTTTTTT
CASSGGGRTGELFF
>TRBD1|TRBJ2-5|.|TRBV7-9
TGTGCCAGCAGCCTATTCCGTCGGGGACAGGGTGCTGGAGAGACCCAGTACTTC
CASSLFRRGQGAGETQYF
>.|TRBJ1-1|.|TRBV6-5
TGTGCCAGCAGTTACTCGACCGGGGTGTTGGCTTTCTTT
CASSYSTGVLAFF
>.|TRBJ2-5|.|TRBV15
TGTGCCACCAGCAGAGTAGGAGATGGCGAGACCCAGTACTTC
CATSRVGDGETQYF
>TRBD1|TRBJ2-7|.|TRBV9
TGTGCCAGCAGCGCCCGGGACAGAAGCTCCTACGAGCAGTACTTC
CASSARDRSSYEQYF
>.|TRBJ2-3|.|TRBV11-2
TGTGCCAGCAGCTTAATTAGCAGCACAGATACGCAGTATTTT
CASSLISSTDTQYF
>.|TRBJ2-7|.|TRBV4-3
TGCGCCAGCAGCCAAGACGTTAGGGGGGGACCCTCTCACTACGAGCAGTACTTC
CASSQDVRGGPSHYEQYF
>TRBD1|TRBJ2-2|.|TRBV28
TGTGCCAGCAGTCCATATCGGAGGACAGGGATTAACACCGGGGAGCTGTTTTTT
CASSPYRRTGINTGELFF
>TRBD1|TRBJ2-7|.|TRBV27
TGTGCCAGCAGTCCGGGACAGGGGGTTTACGAGCAGTACTTC
CASSPGQGVYEQYF